These T cell receptor beta chains were read from a single sample in a study of blood T cell repertoires in COVID-19. Clones were sequenced by immunoSEQ multiplex PCR, and TCRdb holds only the in-frame ones, with some missing. The data show about 480,000 clones, approximately 90% seen once. What was sequenced was peripheral blood. All receptors come from a woman in her thirties with acute or convalescent COVID-19. Both conserved end residues are part of each CDR3. The D gene is left open where the match is weak. Size tells how often a clone was seen (once, few, many) or the class of an expanded clone, and some rows leave it out.

TRBV5-4,NA,TRBJ2-1,TRBD2,CASSPRLAGGRDEQFF,TGTGCCAGCAGCCCCCGACTAGCGGGGGGGCGGGATGAGCAGTTCTTC
TRBV10-3,NA,TRBJ2-7,NA,CAISRDSSLREQYF,TGTGCCATCAGCCGGGACTCCTCTTTGCGCGAGCAGTACTTC
TRBV5-1,few,TRBJ2-3,NA,CASSKEDGLSDTQYF,TGCGCCAGCAGCAAGGAGGACGGCTTATCTGATACGCAGTATTTT
TRBV28,NA,TRBJ2-1,TRBD2,CASSLGIRLARYNEQFF,TGTGCCAGCAGTTTAGGAATCCGACTAGCGAGATACAATGAGCAGTTCTTC
TRBV6-1,NA,TRBJ1-2,NA,CASSEQPQYGVHGYTF,TGTGCCAGCAGTGAACAGCCCCAATACGGGGTTCATGGCTACACCTTC
TRBV27,NA,TRBJ1-1,NA,CASGHPSSQAFF,TGTGCCAGCGGACACCCCTCCTCCCAAGCTTTCTTT
TRBV5-6,NA,TRBJ2-7,NA,CASSDIRGLSYEQYF,TGTGCCAGCAGCGACATCAGGGGCCTCTCCTACGAGCAGTACTTC
TRBV19,NA,TRBJ2-3,TRBD2,CASGRGLAGGHRTDTQYF,TGTGCCAGTGGGCGGGGGCTAGCGGGGGGCCACCGCACAGATACGCAGTATTTT
TRBV9,once,TRBJ2-3,NA,CASSQLATDTQYF,TGTGCCAGCAGTCAGTTAGCTACAGATACGCAGTATTTT
TRBV6-5,NA,TRBJ2-7,TRBD1,CASSSGGNYEQYF,TGTGCCAGCAGTTCAGGGGGCAACTACGAGCAGTACTTC
TRBV11-2,NA,TRBJ2-7,TRBD1,CASSLGPRDREPYEQYF,TGTGCCAGCAGCTTAGGCCCCCGGGACAGGGAACCCTACGAGCAGTACTTC
TRBV12-5,NA,TRBJ2-3,TRBD2,CASGLSPGASGGTDTQYF,TGTGCTAGTGGTTTGTCCCCTGGGGCTAGCGGGGGCACAGATACGCAGTATTTT
TRBV19,NA,TRBJ2-7,TRBD2,CASSLAGTSYEQYF,TGTGCCAGTAGTTTAGCGGGGACTTCCTACGAGCAGTACTTC
TRBV30,NA,TRBJ2-5,NA,CAWSFHSQETQYF,TGTGCCTGGAGTTTCCACAGCCAAGAGACCCAGTACTTC
TRBV6-9,NA,TRBJ1-6,NA,CASSGSKVYSPLHF,TGTGCCAGCAGTGGGAGTAAAGTGTATTCACCCCTCCACTTT
TRBV18,NA,TRBJ1-4,NA,CASSPSGGEKLFF,TGTGCCAGCTCACCAAGCGGTGGTGAAAAACTGTTTTTT
TRBV27,once,TRBJ2-3,NA,CASRPRVTDTQYF,TGTGCCAGCAGGCCCAGGGTCACAGATACGCAGTATTTT
TRBV27,NA,TRBJ1-2,NA,CASSLGPPNYGYTF,TGTGCCAGCAGTTTAGGGCCACCTAACTATGGCTACACCTTC
TRBV3-1/TRBV3-2,NA,TRBJ1-1,NA,CASSQADTEAFF,TGTGCCAGCAGCCAAGCGGACACTGAAGCTTTCTTT
TRBV9,once,TRBJ1-1,NA,CASSFRTGTEAFF,TGTGCCAGCAGCTTTCGGACTGGGACTGAAGCTTTCTTT
TRBV2,NA,TRBJ1-3,NA,CASSTGTSSGNTIYF,TGTGCCAGCAGCACCGGGACTAGCTCTGGAAACACCATATATTTT
TRBV5-1,few,TRBJ2-6,TRBD1,CASSLGTGGGGANVLTF,TGCGCCAGCAGCTTGGGGACAGGGGGAGGTGGGGCCAACGTCCTGACTTTC
TRBV27,NA,TRBJ2-7,TRBD1,CASSFLGQVNPYEQYF,TGTGCCAGCAGTTTCCTAGGACAGGTTAACCCCTACGAGCAGTACTTC
TRBV30,once,TRBJ2-7,NA,CAWSVLTGYRGEQYF,TGTGCCTGGAGTGTACTAACAGGGTATCGAGGAGAGCAGTACTTC
TRBV9,NA,TRBJ2-1,TRBD1,CASSGGQGPYNEQFF,TGTGCCAGCAGCGGGGGACAGGGCCCCTACAATGAGCAGTTCTTC
TRBV4-1,NA,TRBJ1-6,NA,CASSQETGFYSPLHF,TGCGCCAGCAGCCAAGAAACAGGGTTCTATTCACCCCTCCACTTT
TRBV5-1,NA,TRBJ1-2,NA,CASSLGQATTNYGYTF,TGCGCCAGCAGCTTGGGTCAGGCGACAACTAACTATGGCTACACCTTC
TRBV3-1/TRBV3-2,NA,TRBJ1-2,TRBD1,CASSRLTRGQDNYGYTF,TGTGCCAGCAGCCGCCTGACGAGGGGACAGGACAACTATGGCTACACCTTC
TRBV7-2,NA,TRBJ2-1,TRBD2,CASTLTSAGLNEQFF,TGTGCCAGCACCCTGACTAGCGCGGGGCTCAATGAGCAGTTCTTC
TRBV5-1,NA,TRBJ1-1,NA,CASSPEGRGNTEAFF,TGCGCCAGCAGCCCCGAGGGTCGGGGGAACACTGAAGCTTTCTTT
TRBV5-5,NA,TRBJ2-5,NA,CASSNRSRPAETQYF,TGTGCCAGCAGCAATCGTTCGCGGCCGGCGGAGACCCAGTACTTC
TRBV4-1,NA,TRBJ1-5,NA,CASSLHRNNQPQHF,TGCGCCAGCAGCCTACACCGAAACAATCAGCCCCAGCATTTT
TRBV21-1,NA,TRBJ2-3,NA,CASSKACGRTSGDTDTQYF,TGTGCCAGCAGCAAAGCCTGTGGGAGGACTAGCGGGGACACAGATACGCAGTATTTT
TRBV12-5,NA,TRBJ2-7,TRBD1,CASGSTDRGNEQYF,TGTGCTAGTGGTTCAACCGACAGGGGCAACGAGCAGTACTTC
TRBV4-1,NA,TRBJ1-2,TRBD1,CASSQTGGTNGYTF,TGCGCCAGCAGCCAGACAGGGGGTACGAATGGCTACACCTTC
TRBV19,NA,TRBJ1-1,NA,CASSIPGGLNTEAFF,TGTGCCAGTAGTATTCCCGGGGGTCTGAACACTGAAGCTTTCTTT
TRBV27,NA,TRBJ2-1,TRBD2,CASGGGEQFF,TGTGCCAGCGGCGGGGGTGAGCAGTTCTTC
TRBV29-1,NA,TRBJ2-2,TRBD2,CSVTGGSVLSGELFF,TGCAGCGTCACGGGGGGTAGCGTTCTGTCCGGGGAGCTGTTTTTT
TRBV6-1,few,TRBJ2-7,NA,CASSENGAGPYEQYF,TGTGCCAGCAGTGAAAATGGGGCGGGGCCCTACGAGCAGTACTTC
TRBV6-5,NA,TRBJ1-2,NA,CASSYGSGGYTF,TGTGCCAGCAGTTACGGGTCAGGCGGCTACACCTTC
TRBV15,NA,TRBJ2-2,NA,CATSRDLGNTGELFF,TGTGCCACCAGCAGAGATCTCGGGAACACCGGGGAGCTGTTTTTT
TRBV6-5,NA,TRBJ1-2,TRBD1,CASSPGTASYGYTF,TGTGCCAGCAGTCCCGGGACAGCTTCTTATGGCTACACCTTC
TRBV11-2,NA,TRBJ2-7,NA,CASSTGVAYEQYF,TGTGCCAGCAGCACCGGGGTAGCCTACGAGCAGTACTTC
TRBV7-2,NA,TRBJ2-5,NA,CASSLGGFSGETQYF,TGTGCCAGCAGCTTAGGTGGGTTTTCGGGAGAGACCCAGTACTTC
TRBV2,NA,TRBJ2-7,TRBD2,CASSSEGLAGHEQYF,TGTGCCAGCAGTTCGGAAGGACTAGCGGGGCACGAGCAGTACTTC
TRBV9,NA,TRBJ2-7,TRBD2,CASSVGNSGGADEQYF,TGTGCCAGCAGCGTAGGGAATAGCGGGGGGGCGGACGAGCAGTACTTC
TRBV15,NA,TRBJ2-1,NA,CATSTNYNEQFF,TGTGCCACCAGCACAAATTACAATGAGCAGTTCTTC
TRBV18,NA,TRBJ2-7,TRBD1,CASSRGQAYEQYF,TGTGCCAGCTCACGGGGACAGGCCTACGAGCAGTACTTC
TRBV5-5,NA,TRBJ2-5,TRBD1,CASSLGQGETQYF,TGTGCCAGCAGCTTGGGACAGGGGGAGACCCAGTACTTC
TRBV28,NA,TRBJ1-4,NA,CASSLRTGNEKLFF,TGTGCCAGCAGTTTGCGGACGGGAAATGAAAAACTGTTTTTT
TRBV18,NA,TRBJ1-1,TRBD1,CASSSDRGGTEAFF,TGTGCCAGCTCATCCGACAGGGGAGGGACCGAAGCTTTCTTT
TRBV29-1,NA,TRBJ2-1,NA,CSVVGHEQFF,TGCAGCGTTGTCGGTCATGAGCAGTTCTTC